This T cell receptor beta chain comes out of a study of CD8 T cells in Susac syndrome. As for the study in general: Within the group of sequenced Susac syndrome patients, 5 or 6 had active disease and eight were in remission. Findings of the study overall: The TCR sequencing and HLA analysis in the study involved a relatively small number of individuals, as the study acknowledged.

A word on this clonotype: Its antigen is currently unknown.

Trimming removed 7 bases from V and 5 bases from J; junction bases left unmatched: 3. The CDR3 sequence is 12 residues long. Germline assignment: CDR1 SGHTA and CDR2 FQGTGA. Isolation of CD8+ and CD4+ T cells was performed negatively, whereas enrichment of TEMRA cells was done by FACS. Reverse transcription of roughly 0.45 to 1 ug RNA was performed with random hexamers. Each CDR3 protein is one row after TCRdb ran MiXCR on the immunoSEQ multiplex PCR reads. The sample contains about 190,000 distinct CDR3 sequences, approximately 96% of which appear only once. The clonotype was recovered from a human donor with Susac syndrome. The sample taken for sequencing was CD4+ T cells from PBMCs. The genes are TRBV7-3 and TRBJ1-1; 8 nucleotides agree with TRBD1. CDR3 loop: CASTGGFTEAFF. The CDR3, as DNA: TGTGCCAGCACAGGGGGCTTTACTGAAGCTTTCTTT.